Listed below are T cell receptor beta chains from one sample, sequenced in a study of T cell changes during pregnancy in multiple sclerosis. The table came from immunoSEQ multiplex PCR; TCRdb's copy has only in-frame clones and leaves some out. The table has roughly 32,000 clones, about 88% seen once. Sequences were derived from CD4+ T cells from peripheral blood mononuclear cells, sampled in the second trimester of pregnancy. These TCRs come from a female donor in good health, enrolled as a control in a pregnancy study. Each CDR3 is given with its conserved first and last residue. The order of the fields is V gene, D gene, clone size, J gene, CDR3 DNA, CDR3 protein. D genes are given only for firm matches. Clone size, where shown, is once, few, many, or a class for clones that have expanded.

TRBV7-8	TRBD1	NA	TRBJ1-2	TGTGCCAGCAGCTCCACCGGGACAGAGGGCTACACCTTC	CASSSTGTEGYTF
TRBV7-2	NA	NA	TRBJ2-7	TGTGCCAGCAGCTTAGTCGGGGGAGCCGGTTACGAGCAGTACTTC	CASSLVGGAGYEQYF
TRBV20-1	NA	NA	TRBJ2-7	TGCAGTACCGGACAGCTCTACGAGCAGTACTTC	CSTGQLYEQYF
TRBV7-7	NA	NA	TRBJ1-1	TGTGCTAGCAGCCCCCTGGTCCAGGGGAACACTGAAGCTTTCTTT	CASSPLVQGNTEAFF
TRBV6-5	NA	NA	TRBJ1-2	TGTGCCAGCAGAAGAGTTGCGGGGAACTATGGCTACACCTTC	CASRRVAGNYGYTF
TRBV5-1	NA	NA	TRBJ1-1	TGCGCCAGCAGCTTACCAGGGATTAAGGGCACTGAAGCTTTCTTT	CASSLPGIKGTEAFF
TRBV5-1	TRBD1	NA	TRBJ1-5	TGCGCCAGCAGCTTGGGGACAGGGCTCCCCAATCAGCCCCAGCATTTT	CASSLGTGLPNQPQHF
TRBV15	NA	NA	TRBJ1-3	TGTGCCACCAGCAGAGATCTCGTCCCCTCTGGAAACACCATATATTTT	CATSRDLVPSGNTIYF
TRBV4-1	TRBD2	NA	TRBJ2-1	TGCGCCAGCAGCCGGTTTGGGTGGGGGGGCAATGAGCAGTTCTTC	CASSRFGWGGNEQFF
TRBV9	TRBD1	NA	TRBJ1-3	TGTGCCAGCAGCGTAGCTGGACAGGGGGGAAACACCATATATTTT	CASSVAGQGGNTIYF
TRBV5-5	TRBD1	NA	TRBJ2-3	TGTGCCAGCAGCCACAGGACAGGGAGGACAGATACGCAGTATTTT	CASSHRTGRTDTQYF
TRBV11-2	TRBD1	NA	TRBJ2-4	TGTGCCAGCAGCTTCTCACAGGGGGTAAACATTCAGTACTTC	CASSFSQGVNIQYF
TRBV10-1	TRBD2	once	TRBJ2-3	TGCGCCAGCAGTGAGTTGCGGGGGGGCGGGCAGTATTTT	CASSELRGGGQYF
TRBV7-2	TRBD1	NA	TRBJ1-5	TGTGCCAGCAGCAGACAGGGGGGGCAGCCCCAGCATTTT	CASSRQGGQPQHF
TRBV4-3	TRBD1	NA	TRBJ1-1	TGCGCCAGCAGCCCGGGGACAGTGCTAGGGAACACTGAAGCTTTCTTT	CASSPGTVLGNTEAFF
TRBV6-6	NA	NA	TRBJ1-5	TGTGCCAGCAGTTACGTCTCCGCAGCGGGAAATCAGCCCCAGCATTTT	CASSYVSAAGNQPQHF
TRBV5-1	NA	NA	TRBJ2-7	TGCGCCAGCAGCTCCCTACTCAAGACCTACGAGCAGTACTTC	CASSSLLKTYEQYF
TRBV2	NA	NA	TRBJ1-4	TGTGCCAGCAAATTGACAGCTGAAAAACTGTTTTTT	CASKLTAEKLFF
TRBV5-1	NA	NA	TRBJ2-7	TGCGCCAGCAGATCGGGACTCTTAGGCTCCTACGAGCAGTACTTC	CASRSGLLGSYEQYF
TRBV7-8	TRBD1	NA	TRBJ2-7	TGTGCCAGCAGCTTAGAGGGGGGACAGGGTAGGAACGAGCAGTACTTC	CASSLEGGQGRNEQYF
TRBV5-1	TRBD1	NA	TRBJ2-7	TGCGCCAGCAGCTTGGATCGGACAGGGGGGCCCTACGAGCAGTACTTC	CASSLDRTGGPYEQYF
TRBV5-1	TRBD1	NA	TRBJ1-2	TGCGCCAGCAGCCTTGGGGACAGTGCAAGGGGCTACACCTTC	CASSLGDSARGYTF
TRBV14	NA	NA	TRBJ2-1	TGTGCCAGCAGCCAAGGAGTGACAGTGGGCGACGATGAGCAGTTCTTC	CASSQGVTVGDDEQFF
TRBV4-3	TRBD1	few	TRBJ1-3	TGCGCCAGCAGCCCCCGACAGGGTGAGGAAAACACCATATATTTT	CASSPRQGEENTIYF
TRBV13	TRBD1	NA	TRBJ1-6	TGTGCCAGCAGCCCCAGGACAGGGGGACATTCACCCCTCCACTTT	CASSPRTGGHSPLHF
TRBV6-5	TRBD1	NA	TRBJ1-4	TGTGCCAGCACCCCGGACAGGGGGCGAGGTGAAAAACTGTTTTTT	CASTPDRGRGEKLFF
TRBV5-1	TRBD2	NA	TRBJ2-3	TGCGCCAGCAGCTTGGGTCTAGCGGGCACAGATACGCAGTATTTT	CASSLGLAGTDTQYF
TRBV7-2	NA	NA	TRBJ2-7	TGTGCCAGCAGCCTGTCGCCCCTATCCTCCTACGAGCAGTACTTC	CASSLSPLSSYEQYF
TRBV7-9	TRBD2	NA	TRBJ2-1	TGTGCCAGCAGCCCAGTCCTGACTAGCGGGACCCACAATGAGCAGTTCTTC	CASSPVLTSGTHNEQFF
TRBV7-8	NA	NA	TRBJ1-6	TGTGCCAGCAGCTTCGGACAGAATAATTCACCCCTCCACTTT	CASSFGQNNSPLHF
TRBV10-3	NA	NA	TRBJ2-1	TGTGCCATCAGTGGAGCGACTTCTCCGGATGAGCAGTTCTTC	CAISGATSPDEQFF
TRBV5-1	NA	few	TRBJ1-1	TGCGCCAGCAGCTTCGATTCCAGGGTGGGCACTGAAGCTTTCTTT	CASSFDSRVGTEAFF
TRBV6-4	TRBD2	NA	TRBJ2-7	TGTGCCAGCAAGTATCGGCTAGCGGGACACCACTACGAGCAGTACTTC	CASKYRLAGHHYEQYF
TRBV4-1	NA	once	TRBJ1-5	TGCGCCAGCAGCCCCGAGCGGTCTAGCAATCAGCCCCAGCATTTT	CASSPERSSNQPQHF
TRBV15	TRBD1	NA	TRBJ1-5	TGTGCCACCAGAGTTTCAGGGGGCGGAGGTCAGCCCCAGCATTTT	CATRVSGGGGQPQHF
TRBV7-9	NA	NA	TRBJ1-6	TGTGCCAGCAGTCCAGGGGTGGTGGGATCACCCCTCCACTTT	CASSPGVVGSPLHF
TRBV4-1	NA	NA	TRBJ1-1	TGCGCCAGCAGCCAACCATCAAGGGGCCCGACTGAAGCTTTCTTT	CASSQPSRGPTEAFF
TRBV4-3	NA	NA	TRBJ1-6	TGCGCCAGCAGCCAAGGAGGAAGCGGGGCCCATTCACCCCTCCACTTT	CASSQGGSGAHSPLHF
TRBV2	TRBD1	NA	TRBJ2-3	TGTGCCAGCAAGGGACAGGACCACCCCACAGATACGCAGTATTTT	CASKGQDHPTDTQYF
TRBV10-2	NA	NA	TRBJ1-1	TGCGCCAGCAGTGAGTCGAGGCCCATCACTGAAGCTTTCTTT	CASSESRPITEAFF
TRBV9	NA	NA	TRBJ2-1	TGTGCCAGCAGCGTAGGCGGGGTCGACCTGTTCTTC	CASSVGGVDLFF
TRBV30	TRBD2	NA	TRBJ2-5	TGTGCCTGGCCGTTAGCGGGGGAAGGGGAGACCCAGTACTTC	CAWPLAGEGETQYF
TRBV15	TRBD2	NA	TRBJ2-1	TGTGCCACCAGCAGAGATCGTGACGGGGGGAGAGGGAATGAGCAGTTCTTC	CATSRDRDGGRGNEQFF